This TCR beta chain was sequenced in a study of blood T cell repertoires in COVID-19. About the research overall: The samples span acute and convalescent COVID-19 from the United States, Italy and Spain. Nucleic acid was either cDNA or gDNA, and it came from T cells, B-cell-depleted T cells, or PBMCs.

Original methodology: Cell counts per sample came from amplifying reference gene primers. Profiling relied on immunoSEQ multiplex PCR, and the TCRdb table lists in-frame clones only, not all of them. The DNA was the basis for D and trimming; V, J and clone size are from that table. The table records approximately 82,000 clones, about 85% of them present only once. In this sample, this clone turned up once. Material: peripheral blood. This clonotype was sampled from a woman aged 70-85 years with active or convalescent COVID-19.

CDR3 nucleotide sequence: TGTGCCAGCAGTCCCGTGGGGAGCATATTTTATGGCTACACCTTC. This codes for CASSPVGSIFYGYTF. The chain has TRBV27 and TRBJ1-2, with unresolved D. There are 15 residues in the CDR3. Looked up from germline, CDR1 is MNHEY and CDR2 is SMNVEV (reference sequence). The V and J ends lost 5 bases and 5 bases respectively, with 18 bases between them.